This T cell receptor beta chain was recorded in a study of human T cells and chemical hapten exposure. Overall study: TCR yields differed between samples (mainly from small differences in pooled library volume). Regarding the study as a whole: There was no change with DPC sensitization in TCRs above 1 in 1000 frequency.

This clonotype was counted between two and nine times. Its target is unknown. CDR1 and CDR2 from the germline V gene are MDHEN and SYDVKM. V was cut by 2 bases and J by 2 bases, with 4 bases left in between. The CDR3 is made up of 12 amino acids. The library tagged individual cDNA molecules with unique molecular identifiers. Source study methods: Across samples, TCR counts had a median of about 93,000 and ranged from about 23,224 to 700,000. TCRdb recomputed calls from the RACE reads with MiXCR, one row per CDR3 protein. TCRdb's processing, not the authors' own work, is the source of the V and J calls. This table has under 95,000 distinct CDR3 sequences, approximately 10% appearing once. Time point given: healthy volunteer bleed at 2 weeks. Researchers extracted total RNA from unfractionated whole blood.

The sequence came from a female donor in good health. Some clones in this sample may be carry-over from other donors' samples. This chain uses TRBV28 with TRBJ2-7; D gene unclear. Sequencing used whole blood. The CDR3 sequence is CASSLGAYEQYF. The CDR3 region has the DNA TGTGCCAGCAGTTTAGGGGCCTACGAGCAGTACTTC.